These 28 T cell receptor beta chains came from one sample sequenced in a study of cytomegalovirus exposure and HLA in healthy donors. Vbeta (60) and Jbeta (13) primers were used in the PCR. Profiled with immunoSEQ multiplex PCR; TCRdb holds only in-frame clones, not every one. Of under 150,000 clones in the sample, around 66% were seen once. Sequencing was performed on PBMCs. The receptors derive from a man younger than 30 in good health and CMV-seropositive.

The chain links TRBV9 to TRBJ1-1; D not certain. The V end lost 4 bases, the J end lost 1 base, and 8 bases lay between the germline ends. The CDR3 runs to 13 residues. Germline-derived CDR1 and CDR2 are SGDLS and YYNGEE. The DNA for the CDR3 is TGTGCCAGCAGCCCCCTCGGGAACACTGAAGCTTTCTTT. It yields the protein CASSPLGNTEAFF.

This chain uses TRBV28 with TRBJ1-2; D call uncertain. The V and J ends lost 1 base and 2 bases respectively, with 8 bases between them. This CDR3 comprises 14 residues. Germline CDR1 reads MDHEN; CDR2 reads SYDVKM. Here the CDR3 DNA reads TGTGCCAGCAGTTTATTATCGGAGAACTATGGCTACACCTTC. It encodes CASSLLSENYGYTF.

The chain has TRBV29-1 and TRBJ2-5; D may be TRBD2 (7 bases). CDR3 length: 13 amino acids. Between the trimmed V and J ends, which lost 6 bases and 5 bases, there was a span of 16 bases. Per germline, CDR1 SQVTM and CDR2 ANQGSEA. The CDR3 region has the DNA TGCAGCGTCCCCTCGGGGAGGGGGGAGACCCAGTACTTC. Its protein is CSVPSGRGETQYF.

The rearrangement links TRBV6-5 to TRBJ1-2; the D gene is possibly TRBD1 (6 bases). The germline V gene encodes CDR1 MNHEY and CDR2 SVGAGI. This CDR3 contains 13 residues. V lost 2 bases and J lost 8, with 12 bases in between. CDR3 DNA sequence: TGTGCCAGCAGTTACGCAACAGGGAACGGCTACACCTTC. Protein: CASSYATGNGYTF.

This clone turned up a few times. CDR3 sequence: CASSSPGQGSYEQYF. The DNA for the CDR3 is TGTGCCAGCAGTTCACCGGGACAGGGTTCCTACGAGCAGTACTTC. The chain is built from TRBV27 and TRBJ2-7; TRBD1 agrees at 9 bases. Per the germline V gene, CDR1 is MNHEY and CDR2 is SMNVEV (reference sequence). The CDR3 is 15 amino acids. V lost 4 bases and J lost 1; bases outside the gene matches: 5.

This chain uses TRBV6-5 with TRBJ2-3, with TRBD1 matching 8 bases. CDR1 is MNHEY and CDR2 is SVGAGI in the germline V gene. The CDR3 has 15 amino acids. Losses at the gene ends were 6 bases for V and 4 bases for J; bases not matched to a gene: 9. The CDR3 region has the DNA TGTGCCAGCAGGTATTCGACAGGGGCTGCAGATACGCAGTATTTT. Translated, it gives CASRYSTGAADTQYF.

This clone has more than one count but fewer than ten. The V and J genes are TRBV4-2 and TRBJ1-1, with a tentative D call TRBD1 (6 bases). Between the trimmed V and J ends, which lost 0 bases and 1 base, there was a span of 9 bases. The CDR3 loop spans 15 amino acids. Per germline, CDR1 LGHNA and CDR2 YNFKEQ. Written as DNA, the CDR3 is TGTGCCAGCAGCCAAGACCCAGGGGCGAACACTGAAGCTTTCTTT. This codes for CASSQDPGANTEAFF.

The V and J genes are TRBV6-6 and TRBJ1-2; TRBD1 might be the D (5 bases). The CDR3 has 12 amino acids. V lost 0 bases and J 8 bases, leaving 7 bases between the germline ends. The germline gives CDR1 MNHNY, CDR2 SVGAGI (reference sequence). Here the CDR3 DNA reads TGTGCCAGCAGTTACTCGTCAGGGGGCTACACCTTC. This gives the protein CASSYSSGGYTF.

The chain's CDR3 is CASSLRTGISGNTIYF. In DNA form, the CDR3 reads TGCGCCAGCAGCTTAAGGACAGGGATCTCTGGAAACACCATATATTTT. The rearrangement joins TRBV5-1 to TRBJ1-3; 8 bases match TRBD1. In germline, CDR1 is SGHRS, CDR2 YFSETQ. Trimming at V came to 2 bases and at J to 0 bases, leaving 4 bases not matched to a gene. The CDR3 has 16 residues.

The CDR3 region is CASSPVAGGIREQYF. CDR3 bases: TGTGCCAGCAGCCCGGTAGCGGGGGGGATCCGGGAGCAGTACTTC. The V and J genes are TRBV7-2 and TRBJ2-7; TRBD2 matches at 11 bases. Germline-derived CDR1 and CDR2 are SGHTA and FQGNSA. The CDR3 totals 15 residues. V lost 5 bases to trimming and J lost 7 bases; unmatched junction nucleotides: 10. The full variable domain, rest sourced from reference TRBV7-2 and TRBJ2-7, is GAGVSQSPSNKVTEKGKDVELRCDPISGHTALYWYRQSLGQGLEFLIYFQGNSAPDKSGLPSDRFSAERTGGSVSTLTIQRTQQEDSAVYLCASSPVAGGIREQYFGPGTRLTVT.

V and J are TRBV29-1 and TRBJ2-1, with D possibly matching TRBD1 (7 bases). Trimming shortened V by 3 bases and J by 7 bases, and 10 bases separated the two germline ends. The CDR3 spans 12 residues. The germline V gene encodes CDR1 SQVTM and CDR2 ANQGSEA. This chain's CDR3 is CSVDPGGNEQFF. CDR3 in DNA: TGCAGCGTTGATCCAGGGGGGAATGAGCAGTTCTTC.

The rearrangement joins TRBV29-1 to TRBJ2-3; 7 bases align to TRBD1. V lost 4 bases, J lost 2 bases, and 3 bases stayed unmatched. CDR1 and CDR2 (germline): SQVTM, ANQGSEA. CDR3 length equals 13 residues. As DNA, the CDR3 is TGCAGCGTTGTGGGACAGAACACAGATACGCAGTATTTT. The encoded protein is CSVVGQNTDTQYF.

This clone was counted a few times. The V gene is TRBV7-8, the J gene TRBJ2-5; 9 positions agree with TRBD2. This CDR3 is 14 amino acids long. Unmatched junction bases numbered 8, after V lost 3 bases and J lost 9 bases. Germline CDR1 SGHVS, CDR2 FQNEAQ. The CDR3 coding sequence is TGTGCCAGCAGCTTGGGCCCTAGCGGGGAGGCCCAGTACTTC. Residues: CASSLGPSGEAQYF.

The chain joins TRBV4-1 to TRBJ2-5; D call uncertain. CDR3 length: 13 amino acids. Germline lookup yields CDR1 MGHRA and CDR2 YSYEKL. The V end lost 3 bases, the J end lost 0 bases, and 5 bases lay between the germline ends. The CDR3 reads CASSQFDQETQYF. The DNA of the CDR3 is TGCGCCAGCAGCCAGTTCGACCAAGAGACCCAGTACTTC.

This clone was observed a handful of times. The V call is TRBV7-6, the J call TRBJ1-1; 7 bases are shared with TRBD1. Germline CDR1 and CDR2: SGHVS and FNYEAQ. The CDR3 has 13 amino acids. Trimming cost V 5 bases and J 4 bases; bases outside gene matches: 4. The CDR3 spells CASSRGGVTEAFF. In DNA form, the CDR3 reads TGTGCCAGCAGCCGAGGGGGCGTCACTGAAGCTTTCTTT.

The V call is TRBV11-3, the J call TRBJ2-3, with D possibly being TRBD2 (6 bases). Germline V gene lookup returns CDR1 SGHNT and CDR2 YENEEA. CDR3 length equals 15 residues. The germline V and J ends were trimmed by 5 bases and 1 base, with 13 bases remaining between them. The CDR3 protein is CASSPSVAGTDTQYF. CDR3 DNA sequence: TGTGCCAGCAGCCCGAGTGTAGCGGGCACAGATACGCAGTATTTT.

This clone was seen once. The V call is TRBV15, the J call TRBJ2-7, with D perhaps matching TRBD1 (5 bases). Germline V CDR1 and CDR2: LNHNV, YYDKDF (reference sequence). The germline V and J ends were trimmed by 3 bases and 2 bases, with 8 bases remaining between them. This CDR3 is 13 amino acids long. CDR3 nucleotide sequence: TGTGCCACCAGCAGCGACAGACCCTACGAGCAGTACTTC. Translated: CATSSDRPYEQYF.

This clone was recorded a few times. The rearrangement uses TRBV14 and TRBJ2-2; 7 bases fit TRBD1. CDR1 is SGHDN and CDR2 is FVKESK in the germline V gene. This CDR3 is built from 17 residues. Trimming cost V 2 bases and J 3 bases; bases outside gene matches: 9. The CDR3 DNA reads TGTGCCAGCAGCCAAACTCAACCGGGACAGTACACCGGGGAGCTGTTTTTT. It codes for CASSQTQPGQYTGELFF. Looking up the rest from reference TRBV14 and TRBJ2-2 gives the full variable domain: EAGVTQFPSHSVIEKGQTVTLRCDPISGHDNLYWYRRVMGKEIKFLLHFVKESKQDESGMPNNRFLAERTGGTYSTLKVQPAELEDSGVYFCASSQTQPGQYTGELFFGEGSRLTVL.

The rearrangement links TRBV5-1 to TRBJ1-1, with TRBD1 identical over 7 bases. Germline assignment: CDR1 SGHRS and CDR2 YFSETQ. Germline trimming cut 0 bases from V and 5 bases from J; bases unmatched to any gene: 4. The CDR3 has 14 residues. The CDR3 DNA reads as TGCGCCAGCAGCTTGGACAGGGGTAGGACTGAAGCTTTCTTT. Its protein is CASSLDRGRTEAFF.

The chain links TRBV28 to TRBJ2-6, with D possibly TRBD2 on 5 matching bases. The CDR3 is 18 residues long. CDR1 is MDHEN and CDR2 is SYDVKM in the germline V gene. Trimming removed 6 bases from V and 2 bases from J, with 20 bases in between. CDR3 nucleotide sequence: TGTGCCAGCAGCACGACCTCACCCGGGGAGACTGGGGCCAACGTCCTGACTTTC. Translated, it gives CASSTTSPGETGANVLTF.

J is TRBJ1-1 and V is TRBV4-1; maybe TRBD1 (5 bases). CDR3 size: 15 residues. The V end lost 4 bases, the J end lost 9 bases, and 21 bases lay between the germline ends. Germline loops: CDR1 MGHRA, CDR2 YSYEKL. The CDR3 is CASSLQQEGVQKAFF. The CDR3 DNA reads as TGCGCCAGCAGCCTCCAACAGGAGGGAGTTCAGAAAGCTTTCTTT.

This clone was seen a single time. The CDR3 sequence: CASTPQETQYF. The CDR3 DNA reads as TGTGCCAGCACTCCTCAGGAGACCCAGTACTTC. The chain carries TRBV2 and TRBJ2-5; D is undetermined. This CDR3 is built from 11 residues. V lost 7 bases, J lost 5 bases, and 8 bases lay in between. CDR1 SNHLY and CDR2 FYNNEI come from the germline V gene.

This chain connects TRBV14 to TRBJ2-1; 10 bases map to TRBD2. The CDR3 is 14 residues long. After removal of 9 bases from V and 2 bases from J, the junction contained 4 bases not matched to a gene. Germline assignment: CDR1 SGHDN and CDR2 FVKESK. DNA for the CDR3: TGTGCCAGTGACAGCGGGGGGGCCTACAATGAGCAGTTCTTC. Its protein product is CASDSGGAYNEQFF.

The chain combines TRBV5-1 with TRBJ2-1; 9 bases are a match to TRBD1. J gave up 8 bases and V 3 bases, and 9 bases lay outside the gene matches. This CDR3 is 15 amino acids long. Germline values: CDR1 SGHRS, CDR2 YFSETQ. Here the CDR3 DNA reads TGCGCCAGCAGCTCGGGACAGGGCACCTGGGATGAGCAGTTCTTC. This codes for CASSSGQGTWDEQFF.

The chain recombines TRBV5-6 with TRBJ2-7; D is possibly TRBD1 (6 bases). Per the germline V gene, CDR1 is SGHDT and CDR2 is YYEEEE. The CDR3 extends over 14 amino acids. V lost 2 bases to trimming and J lost 5 bases, with 14 bases between them. The CDR3 region has the DNA TGTGCCAGCAGCTTCACAGGGTCGACTCACGAGCAGTACTTC. As protein: CASSFTGSTHEQYF.

The chain uses TRBV4-2 and TRBJ2-3; D is uncertain. Trimming took off 2 bases at V and 2 bases at J, with 8 bases between the two ends. This CDR3 spans 14 amino acids. The germline V gene encodes CDR1 LGHNA and CDR2 YNFKEQ. The CDR3 DNA reads TGTGCCAGCAGCCAATATGAGAACACAGATACGCAGTATTTT. Protein product: CASSQYENTDTQYF.

The rearrangement links TRBV5-4 to TRBJ1-2; D is possibly TRBD1 (5 bases). With 0 bases removed from V and 7 bases from J, the gap between germline ends came to 16 bases. Germline V CDR1 and CDR2: SGHNT, YYREEE (reference sequence). The CDR3 is made up of 15 amino acids. CDR3 residues: CASSLDIQGWGGYTF. CDR3 bases: TGTGCCAGCAGCTTGGATATTCAGGGATGGGGTGGCTACACCTTC.

This clone has more than one count but fewer than ten. The V gene is TRBV6-6, the J gene TRBJ1-3; D gene ambiguous. This CDR3 is built from 11 residues. Germline CDR1 is MNHNY and CDR2 is SVGAGI (reference sequence). The CDR3 loop is CAAGSGNTIYF. In nucleotides, the CDR3 is TGTGCGGCGGGCTCTGGAAACACCATATATTTT.